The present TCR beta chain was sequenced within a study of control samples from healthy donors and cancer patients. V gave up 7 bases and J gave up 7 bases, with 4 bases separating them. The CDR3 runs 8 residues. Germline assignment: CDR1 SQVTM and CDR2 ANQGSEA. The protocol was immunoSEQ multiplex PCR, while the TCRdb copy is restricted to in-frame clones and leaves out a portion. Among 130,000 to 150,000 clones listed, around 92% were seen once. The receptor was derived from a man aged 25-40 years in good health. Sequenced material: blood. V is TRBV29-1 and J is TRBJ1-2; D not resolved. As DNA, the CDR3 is TGCAGCGCACTTGGCTACACCTTC. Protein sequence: CSALGYTF.